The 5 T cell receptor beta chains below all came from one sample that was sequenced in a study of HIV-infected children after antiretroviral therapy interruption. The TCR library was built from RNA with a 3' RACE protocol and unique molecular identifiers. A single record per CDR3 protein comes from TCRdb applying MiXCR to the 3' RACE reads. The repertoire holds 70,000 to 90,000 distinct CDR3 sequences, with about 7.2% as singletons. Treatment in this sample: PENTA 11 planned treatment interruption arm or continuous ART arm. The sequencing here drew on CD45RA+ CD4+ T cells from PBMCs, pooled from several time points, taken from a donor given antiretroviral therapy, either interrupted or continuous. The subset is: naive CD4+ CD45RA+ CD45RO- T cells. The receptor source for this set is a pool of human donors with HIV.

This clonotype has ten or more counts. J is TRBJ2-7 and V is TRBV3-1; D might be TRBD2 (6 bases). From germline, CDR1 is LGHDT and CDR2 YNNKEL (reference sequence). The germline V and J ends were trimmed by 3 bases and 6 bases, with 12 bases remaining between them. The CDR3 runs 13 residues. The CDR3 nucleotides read TGTGCCAGCAGCCACAGATTAGCGGTCGAGCAGTACTTC. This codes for CASSHRLAVEQYF.

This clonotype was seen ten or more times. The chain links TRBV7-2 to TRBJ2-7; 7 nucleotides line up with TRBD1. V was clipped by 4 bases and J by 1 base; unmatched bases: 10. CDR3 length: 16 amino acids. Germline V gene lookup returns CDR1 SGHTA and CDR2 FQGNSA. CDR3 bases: TGTGCCAGCAGCTCGAGGGACAGATCGGGGTCCTACGAGCAGTACTTC. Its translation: CASSSRDRSGSYEQYF.

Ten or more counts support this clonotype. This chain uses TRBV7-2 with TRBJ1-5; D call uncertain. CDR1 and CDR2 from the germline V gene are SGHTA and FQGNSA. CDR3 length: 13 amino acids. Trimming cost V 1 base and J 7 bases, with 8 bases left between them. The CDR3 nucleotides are TGTGCCAGCAGCTTAGAATCGGGCCAGCCCCAGCATTTT. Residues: CASSLESGQPQHF. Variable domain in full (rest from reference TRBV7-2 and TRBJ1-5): GAGVSQSPSNKVTEKGKDVELRCDPISGHTALYWYRQSLGQGLEFLIYFQGNSAPDKSGLPSDRFSAERTGGSVSTLTIQRTQQEDSAVYLCASSLESGQPQHFGDGTRLSIL.

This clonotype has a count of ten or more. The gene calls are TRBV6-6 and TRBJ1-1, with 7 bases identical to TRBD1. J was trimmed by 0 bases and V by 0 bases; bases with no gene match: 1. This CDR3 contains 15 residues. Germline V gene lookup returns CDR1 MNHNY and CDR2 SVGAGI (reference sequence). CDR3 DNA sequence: TGTGCCAGCAGTTACTCGACAGGGTTGAACACTGAAGCTTTCTTT. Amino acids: CASSYSTGLNTEAFF.

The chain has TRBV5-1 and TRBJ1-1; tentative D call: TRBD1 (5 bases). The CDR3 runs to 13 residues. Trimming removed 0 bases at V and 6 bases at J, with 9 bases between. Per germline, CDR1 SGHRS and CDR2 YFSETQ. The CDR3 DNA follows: TGCGCCAGCAGCTTGGAGGGGATGGCTGAAGCTTTCTTT. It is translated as CASSLEGMAEAFF.